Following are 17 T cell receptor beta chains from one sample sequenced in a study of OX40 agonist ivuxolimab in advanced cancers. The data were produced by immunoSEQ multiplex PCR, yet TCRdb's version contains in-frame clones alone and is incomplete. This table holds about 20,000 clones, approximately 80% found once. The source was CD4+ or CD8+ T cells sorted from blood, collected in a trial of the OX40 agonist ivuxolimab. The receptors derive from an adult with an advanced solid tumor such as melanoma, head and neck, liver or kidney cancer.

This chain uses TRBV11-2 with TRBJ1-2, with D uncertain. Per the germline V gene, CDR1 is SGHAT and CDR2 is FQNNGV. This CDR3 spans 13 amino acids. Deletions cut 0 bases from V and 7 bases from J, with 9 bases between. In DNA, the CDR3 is TGTGCCAGCAGCTTAGACGGTGATACTGGCTACACCTTC. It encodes CASSLDGDTGYTF.

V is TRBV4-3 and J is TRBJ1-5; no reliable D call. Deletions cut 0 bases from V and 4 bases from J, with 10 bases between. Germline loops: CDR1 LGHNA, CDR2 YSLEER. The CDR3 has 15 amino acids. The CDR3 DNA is TGCGCCAGCAGCCAAGATTTGGGAGGGAATCAGCCCCAGCATTTT. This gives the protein CASSQDLGGNQPQHF.

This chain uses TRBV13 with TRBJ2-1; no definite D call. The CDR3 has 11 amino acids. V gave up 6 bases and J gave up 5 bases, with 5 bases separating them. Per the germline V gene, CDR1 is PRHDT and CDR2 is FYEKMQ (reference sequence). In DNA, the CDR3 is TGTGCCAGCAGGCGAAACAATGAGCAGTTCTTC. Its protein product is CASRRNNEQFF. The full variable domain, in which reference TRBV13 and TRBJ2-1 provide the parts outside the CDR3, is AAGVIQSPRHLIKEKRETATLKCYPIPRHDTVYWYQQGPGQDPQFLISFYEKMQSDKGSIPDRFSAQQFSDYHSELNMSSLELGDSALYFCASRRNNEQFFGPGTRLTVL.

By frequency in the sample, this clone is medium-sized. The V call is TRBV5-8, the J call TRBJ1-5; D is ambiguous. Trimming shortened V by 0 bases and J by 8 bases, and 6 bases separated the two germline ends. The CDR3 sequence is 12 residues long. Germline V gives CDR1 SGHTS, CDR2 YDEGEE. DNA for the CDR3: TGTGCCAGCAGCTTGGTGGGAAAGCCCCAGCATTTT. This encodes CASSLVGKPQHF.

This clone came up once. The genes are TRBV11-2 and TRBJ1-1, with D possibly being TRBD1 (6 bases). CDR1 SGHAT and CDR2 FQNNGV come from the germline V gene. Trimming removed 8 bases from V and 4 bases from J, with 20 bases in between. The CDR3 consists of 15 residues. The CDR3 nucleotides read TGTGCCAGCGCCCAAAAAGCTGGGGGGCCCACTGAAGCTTTCTTT. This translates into CASAQKAGGPTEAFF.

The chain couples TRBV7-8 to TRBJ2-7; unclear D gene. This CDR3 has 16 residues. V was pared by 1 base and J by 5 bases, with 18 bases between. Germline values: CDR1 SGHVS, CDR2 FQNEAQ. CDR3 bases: TGTGCCAGCAGCTTAGAATCCAGCCTGAAGTTTGACGAGCAGTACTTC. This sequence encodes CASSLESSLKFDEQYF. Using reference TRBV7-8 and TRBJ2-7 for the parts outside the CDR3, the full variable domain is GAGVSQSPRYKVAKRGQDVALRCDPISGHVSLFWYQQALGQGPEFLTYFQNEAQLDKSGLPSDRFFAERPEGSVSTLKIQRTQQEDSAVYLCASSLESSLKFDEQYFGPGTRLTVT.

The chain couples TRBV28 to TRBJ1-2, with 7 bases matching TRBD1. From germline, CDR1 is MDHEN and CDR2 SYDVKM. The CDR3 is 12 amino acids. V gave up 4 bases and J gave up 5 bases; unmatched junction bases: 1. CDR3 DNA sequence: TGTGCCAGCAGTTCGACAGGGTATGGCTACACCTTC. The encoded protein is CASSSTGYGYTF.

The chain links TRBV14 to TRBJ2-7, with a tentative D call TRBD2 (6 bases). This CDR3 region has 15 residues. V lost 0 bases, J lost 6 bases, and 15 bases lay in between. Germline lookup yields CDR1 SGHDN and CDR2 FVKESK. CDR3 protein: CASSQDPPGVAEQYF. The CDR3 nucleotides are TGTGCCAGCAGCCAAGATCCCCCGGGAGTAGCCGAGCAGTACTTC.

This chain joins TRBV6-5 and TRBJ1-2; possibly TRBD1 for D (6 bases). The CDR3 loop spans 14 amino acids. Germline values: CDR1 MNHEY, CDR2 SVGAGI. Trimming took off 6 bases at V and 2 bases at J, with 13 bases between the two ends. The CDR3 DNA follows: TGTGCCAGCAGAAACAGGGCCCAAAACTATGGCTACACCTTC. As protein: CASRNRAQNYGYTF.

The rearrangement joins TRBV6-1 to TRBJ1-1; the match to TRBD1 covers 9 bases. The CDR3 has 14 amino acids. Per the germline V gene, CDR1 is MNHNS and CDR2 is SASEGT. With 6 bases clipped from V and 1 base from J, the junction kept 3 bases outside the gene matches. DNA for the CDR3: TGTGCCAGCAGAGAGGGACAGGGGAACACTGAAGCTTTCTTT. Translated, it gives CASREGQGNTEAFF.

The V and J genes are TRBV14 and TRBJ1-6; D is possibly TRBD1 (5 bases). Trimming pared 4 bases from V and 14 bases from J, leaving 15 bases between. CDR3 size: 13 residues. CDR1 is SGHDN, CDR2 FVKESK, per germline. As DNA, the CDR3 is TGTGCCAGCAGCCCCCAGGGAACGGGGACCCTCCACTTT. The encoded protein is CASSPQGTGTLHF.

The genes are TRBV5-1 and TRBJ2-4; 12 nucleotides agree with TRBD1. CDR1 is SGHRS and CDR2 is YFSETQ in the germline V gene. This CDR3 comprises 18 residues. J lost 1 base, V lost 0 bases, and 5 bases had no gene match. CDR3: CASSLAGQGARAKNIQYF. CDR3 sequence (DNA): TGCGCCAGCAGCTTGGCGGGACAGGGGGCCAGGGCCAAAAACATTCAGTACTTC. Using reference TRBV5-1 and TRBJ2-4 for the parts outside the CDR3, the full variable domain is KAGVTQTPRYLIKTRGQQVTLSCSPISGHRSVSWYQQTPGQGLQFLFEYFSETQRNKGNFPGRFSGRQFSNSRSEMNVSTLELGDSALYLCASSLAGQGARAKNIQYFGAGTRLSVL.

The CDR3 DNA sequence: TGTGCCAGCAGCTCTTCAAAGGTGGAGACCCAGTACTTC. Encoded protein: CASSSSKVETQYF. V and J are TRBV7-3 and TRBJ2-5; no firm D call. V dropped 4 bases and J dropped 5 bases, with 11 bases sitting between them. Germline CDR1 and CDR2: SGHTA and FQGTGA. CDR3 length: 13 amino acids.

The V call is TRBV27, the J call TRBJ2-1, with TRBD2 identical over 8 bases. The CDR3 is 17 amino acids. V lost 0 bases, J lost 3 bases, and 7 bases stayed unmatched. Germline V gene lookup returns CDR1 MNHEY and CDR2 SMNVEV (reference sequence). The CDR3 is CASSLSAPSGLYNEQFF. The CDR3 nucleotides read TGTGCCAGCAGTTTATCAGCCCCTAGCGGGCTCTACAATGAGCAGTTCTTC.

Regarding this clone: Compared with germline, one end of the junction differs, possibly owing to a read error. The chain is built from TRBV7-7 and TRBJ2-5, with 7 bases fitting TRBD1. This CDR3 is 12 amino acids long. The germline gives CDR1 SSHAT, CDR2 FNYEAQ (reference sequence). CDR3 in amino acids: CASSSGGETQYF. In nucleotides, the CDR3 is TGTGCTAGCAGCTCAGGGGGAGAGACCCAGTACTTC.

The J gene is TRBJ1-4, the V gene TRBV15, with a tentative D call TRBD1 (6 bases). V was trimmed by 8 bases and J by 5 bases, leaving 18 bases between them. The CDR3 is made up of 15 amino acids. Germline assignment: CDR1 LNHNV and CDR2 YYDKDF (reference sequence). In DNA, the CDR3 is TGTGCCACCCGAGGGGGGACGGAACCAAATGAAAAACTGTTTTTT. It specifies CATRGGTEPNEKLFF.

CDR3 residues: CASSRETLATEAFF. For the CDR3, the DNA is TGTGCCAGCAGTCGGGAAACCCTTGCCACTGAAGCTTTCTTT. The gene calls are TRBV6-5 and TRBJ1-1, with no clear D. Looked up from germline, CDR1 is MNHEY and CDR2 is SVGAGI. CDR3 size: 14 residues. V lost 5 bases and J lost 4, with 14 bases in between.